This note documents a single TCR beta chain sequence. This sample was taken from a study of long-term antiretroviral therapy in people with HIV. The CDR3 has 17 residues. Germline lookup yields CDR1 SGHRS and CDR2 YFSETQ. Trimming cost V 3 bases and J 0 bases; bases outside gene matches: 6. Sequencing relied on immunoSEQ assay v3.0, run at survey level. Data came from immunoSEQ multiplex PCR; TCRdb stores just in-frame clones and leaves some out. The table records thousands of clones, almost 85% of them present only once. Sequencing was performed on unsorted PBMCs, taken 0.1 years after starting antiretroviral therapy. The TCR sequence derives from a man aged 40-49 years with HIV. The V and J genes are TRBV5-1 and TRBJ2-3; 11 nucleotides match TRBD2. The CDR3: CASSSSRTSGSTDTQYF. In nucleotides, the CDR3 is TGCGCCAGCAGCTCTTCCCGGACTAGCGGGAGCACAGATACGCAGTATTTT.